This T cell receptor beta chain was sequenced for a study of T cells in Graves' hyperthyroidism and ophthalmopathy. This clonotype was observed a handful of times. Its antigen is still unknown. Overall study findings and caveats: Blood also carried most thyroid clonotypes expanded above 0.001. Prediction of ophthalmopathy progression came a median approximately 6.6 months pre-onset. Researchers report that a 13 V-J model separated ophthalmopathy from stable hyperthyroidism.

CDR3 length: 16 amino acids. Germline V gene data show CDR1 as SGHTA and CDR2 as FQGTGA. Trimming took 1 base from V and 4 from J, leaving 13 bases between them. Amplification targeted TCR beta CDR3 regions from RNA transcripts. First-round RT-PCR of the TCR CDR3 relied on the HTBI primer set. TCRdb called the multiplex PCR reads again in MiXCR, with one record for every CDR3 protein. In the table there are some 720,000 distinct CDR3 sequences, 15% to 20% of which are singletons. Clinical symptoms, serum thyroxine and TRAb, thyroid ultrasound and orbital computed tomography were used for the diagnoses.

Sequencing was carried out using blood. This receptor was obtained from a man between 18 and 35 years old with Graves' hyperthyroidism. V and J are TRBV7-3 and TRBJ2-2, with D perhaps matching TRBD2 (6 bases). The CDR3 here is CASSLIPGAPTGELFF. CDR3 nucleotide sequence: TGTGCCAGCAGCTTAATACCGGGAGCCCCCACCGGGGAGCTGTTTTTT.